The next 31 T cell receptor beta chains were all read from a single sample in a study of T cell responses to AZD1222 COVID-19 vaccine (dated by TCRdb to the early 2020s). Libraries were constructed by the immunoSEQ multiplex PCR assay. TCRdb took this table from immuneACCESS and kept in-frame rearrangements with V and J called. Such tables lack part of the clones; where checked against another copy, unresolved V genes explain under half of the gap, and the rest is unexplained. The sample contains approximately 68,000 clones, 80% to 90% of them found a single time. The ten largest clones take up nearly 25% of the sample. The time point label here, explained by the study, means: baseline before first vaccination. The source material was peripheral blood, sampled on day 0 of AZD1222 vaccination. The receptors shown here come from an adult in good health.

The chain has TRBV30 and TRBJ1-2; D unresolved. CDR1 is GTSNPN and CDR2 is SVGIG in the germline V gene (reference sequence). There are 13 residues in the CDR3. V lost 2 bases, J lost 6 bases, and 13 bases lay in between. The CDR3 DNA reads TGTGCCTGGAGTTCAATCGGGGTCAATGGCTACACCTTC. Protein: CAWSSIGVNGYTF.

The J gene is TRBJ1-2, the V gene TRBV5-6, with TRBD1 identical over 10 bases. V shed 4 bases and J 6 bases; nucleotides not matched to a gene: 6. The CDR3 contains 14 residues. Looked up from germline, CDR1 is SGHDT and CDR2 is YYEEEE. CDR3 nucleotides: TGTGCCAGCAGCCACGACAGGGGGCAAGATGGCTACACCTTC. It codes for CASSHDRGQDGYTF.

About this clone: The same CDR3 also results from other DNA sequences found in this sample. The chain carries TRBV19 and TRBJ1-1; D is undetermined. CDR1 LNHDA and CDR2 SQIVND come from the germline V gene (reference sequence). Trimming took off 5 bases at V and 0 bases at J, with 7 bases between the two ends. CDR3 length: 13 residues. CDR3 in DNA: TGTGCCAGTAGTTCGACGGTGAACACTGAAGCTTTCTTT. It is translated as CASSSTVNTEAFF.

The CDR3 nucleotides read TGTGCCAGCAGTTACGTCTCAGGGTCGACGGCGGCTTTCTTT. Protein product: CASSYVSGSTAAFF. The V call is TRBV6-5, the J call TRBJ1-1; D is possibly TRBD1 (5 bases). Trimming cost V 2 bases and J 11 bases, with 18 bases left between them. Looked up from germline, CDR1 is MNHEY and CDR2 is SVGAGI. This CDR3 comprises 14 residues.

The CDR3 nucleotides are TGTGCCAGCAGTCGATTTTTTCAGGGGACTGACAATGAGCAGTTCTTC. Protein product: CASSRFFQGTDNEQFF. V is TRBV7-3 and J is TRBJ2-1; the D call may be TRBD1 or TRBD2 (6 bases each). V gave up 6 bases and J gave up 5 bases, with 20 bases separating them. Germline V lookup: CDR1 SGHTA, CDR2 FQGTGA. There are 16 residues in the CDR3.

V and J are TRBV7-2 and TRBJ1-5; D gene uncertain. The CDR3 totals 13 residues. From germline, CDR1 is SGHTA and CDR2 FQGNSA. V lost 0 bases to trimming and J lost 7 bases, with 7 bases between them. The CDR3 coding sequence is TGTGCCAGCAGCTTAGCGAGAGGGCAGCCCCAGCATTTT. Residues: CASSLARGQPQHF.

The rearrangement uses TRBV15 and TRBJ2-3, with TRBD1 identical over 7 bases. V was clipped by 0 bases and J by 2 bases; unmatched bases: 5. This CDR3 is built from 16 residues. Germline CDR1 LNHNV, CDR2 YYDKDF (reference sequence). The CDR3 DNA sequence: TGTGCCACCAGCAGAGATCACGACAGGGTCACAGATACGCAGTATTTT. Its protein is CATSRDHDRVTDTQYF.

The V and J genes are TRBV19 and TRBJ2-3; 7 bases agree with TRBD1. The germline V gene has CDR1 LNHDA and CDR2 SQIVND (reference sequence). V shed 5 bases and J 4 bases; nucleotides not matched to a gene: 12. The length of the CDR3 is 16 residues. The CDR3 here is CASSSQRDRDSDTQYF. The CDR3, as DNA: TGTGCCAGTAGTTCCCAAAGGGACAGAGACTCAGATACGCAGTATTTT.

This chain links TRBV27 with TRBJ1-1, with a possible D match to TRBD1 (6 bases). The germline CDR1 and CDR2 sequences are MNHEY and SMNVEV (reference sequence). The CDR3 is 15 residues long. Trimming removed 0 bases from V and 4 bases from J, with 12 bases in between. The CDR3 DNA is TGTGCCAGCAGTTTATCGGGGGGCTGGCGCACTGAAGCTTTCTTT. This sequence encodes CASSLSGGWRTEAFF.

This chain links TRBV19 with TRBJ2-7; 10 nucleotides match TRBD1. Trimming cost V 6 bases and J 2 bases; bases outside gene matches: 1. Germline-derived CDR1 and CDR2 are LNHDA and SQIVND (reference sequence). CDR3 length: 13 residues. CDR3 nucleotide sequence: TGTGCCAGTAGAGGGACAGGGGCCTACGAGCAGTACTTC. This sequence encodes CASRGTGAYEQYF.

The chain joins TRBV6-4 to TRBJ1-5; tentative D call: TRBD1 (6 bases). V was shortened by 5 bases and J by 1 base, with 12 bases between the two germline ends. CDR1 and CDR2 from the germline V gene are MRHNA and SNTAGT. The CDR3 has 15 residues. CDR3 amino acids: CASSPTGNSNQPQHF. CDR3 DNA: TGTGCCAGCAGTCCAACAGGGAACAGCAATCAGCCCCAGCATTTT.

The chain links TRBV2 to TRBJ1-1, with D hard to call. This CDR3 has 13 residues. Trimming shortened V by 6 bases and J by 0 bases, and 8 bases separated the two germline ends. Germline values: CDR1 SNHLY, CDR2 FYNNEI. CDR3 protein: CASRGIMNTEAFF. DNA of the CDR3: TGTGCCAGCAGAGGAATCATGAACACTGAAGCTTTCTTT.

The genes are TRBV24-1 and TRBJ2-7; the match to TRBD2 covers 11 bases. Gene TRBJ2-5 matches the end of the DNA better, so the J call may be wrong. The CDR3 covers 16 residues. Germline V lookup: CDR1 KGHDR, CDR2 SFDVKD. In nucleotides, the CDR3 is TGTGCCACCAGTGATCTGACTAGCGGGGCACAAGAGACCCAGTACTTC. Its translation: CATSDLTSGAQETQYF.

This chain uses TRBV10-3 with TRBJ1-4; 8 bases fit TRBD1. V lost 5 bases, J lost 8 bases, and 7 bases stayed unmatched. Germline CDR1 is ENHRY and CDR2 is SYGVKD. The CDR3 has 14 amino acids. CDR3 in DNA: TGTGCCATCAGTTCGGACAGGGCGGGCGAAAAACTGTTTTTT. It encodes CAISSDRAGEKLFF.

The chain links TRBV30 to TRBJ1-3; D gene unclear. V dropped 0 bases and J dropped 4 bases, with 13 bases sitting between them. CDR1 is GTSNPN and CDR2 is SVGIG in the germline V gene (reference sequence). This CDR3 region has 15 residues. This CDR3 reads CAWSVPQVRGNTIYF. The CDR3 DNA is TGTGCCTGGAGTGTACCACAAGTGAGGGGAAACACCATATATTTT.

This chain uses TRBV18 with TRBJ2-6; D perhaps matches TRBD1 (5 bases). The germline V gene has CDR1 KGHSH and CDR2 LQKENI. Trimming left V 2 bases short and J 2 bases short, with 19 bases between. There are 19 residues in the CDR3. CDR3 nucleotide sequence: TGTGCCAGCTCACCAGAGTACGGCAGGGCGGATGCTGGGGCCAACGTCCTGACTTTC. Translation: CASSPEYGRADAGANVLTF.

This clone was recorded once. This sample includes further DNA sequences coding for the same CDR3. V and J are TRBV15 and TRBJ2-6; no firm D call. Germline V gene sequence: CDR1 LNHNV, CDR2 YYDKDF (reference sequence). The CDR3 spans 14 residues. Trimming took 3 bases from V and 2 from J, leaving 5 bases between them. For the CDR3, the DNA is TGTGCCACCAGCAGCGAGACTGGGGCCAACGTCCTGACTTTC. Translation gives CATSSETGANVLTF.

The chain recombines TRBV2 with TRBJ2-4; tentative D call: TRBD1 (5 bases). The CDR3 length is 17 residues. Deletions cut 6 bases from V and 3 bases from J, with 21 bases between. The germline CDR1 and CDR2 sequences are SNHLY and FYNNEI. The DNA of the CDR3 is TGTGCCAGCAGGGACGACAGTTTAGGGCTGGGCAAAAACATTCAGTACTTC. As protein: CASRDDSLGLGKNIQYF.

J is TRBJ1-5 and V is TRBV6-1; D unresolved. The CDR3 covers 14 residues. Trimming took 0 bases from V and 9 from J, leaving 12 bases between them. CDR1 is MNHNS, CDR2 SASEGT, per germline. The CDR3 spells CASSEAKAEGPQHF. The DNA for the CDR3 is TGTGCCAGCAGTGAAGCTAAAGCCGAAGGGCCCCAGCATTTT.

The chain uses TRBV4-1 and TRBJ1-4; tentatively, D is TRBD1 (5 bases). Germline V lookup: CDR1 MGHRA, CDR2 YSYEKL. The ends were cut back, 4 bases at V and 0 bases at J, with 15 bases in the middle. This CDR3 contains 17 residues. The CDR3 bases are TGCGCCAGCAGCCTCCTGGTGGGGGGGGCAACTAATGAAAAACTGTTTTTT. The encoded protein is CASSLLVGGATNEKLFF.

The rearrangement links TRBV11-2 to TRBJ2-3; a possible D gene is TRBD1 (5 bases). Between the trimmed V and J ends, which lost 3 bases and 4 bases, there was a span of 8 bases. Germline loops: CDR1 SGHAT, CDR2 FQNNGV. The CDR3 totals 13 residues. DNA for the CDR3: TGTGCCAGCAGCTTCAGGGTTTCAGATACGCAGTATTTT. The encoded protein is CASSFRVSDTQYF.

The chain recombines TRBV6-4 with TRBJ1-5; 11 nucleotides line up with TRBD1. Germline CDR1 reads MRHNA; CDR2 reads SNTAGT. The CDR3 loop spans 15 amino acids. Germline trimming cut 4 bases from V and 6 bases from J; bases unmatched to any gene: 5. CDR3 residues: CASSAGQGAGQPQHF. DNA of the CDR3: TGTGCCAGCAGTGCAGGACAGGGGGCAGGTCAGCCCCAGCATTTT.

V gene TRBV3-1 (or the pseudogene TRBV3-2) combines with J gene TRBJ2-7; no reliable D call. The ends were cut back, 2 bases at V and 2 bases at J, with 10 bases in the middle. Germline V CDR1 and CDR2: LGHDT, YNNKEL (reference sequence). The CDR3 totals 14 residues. As DNA, the CDR3 is TGTGCCAGCAGCCAATCCCCGGGTACCTACGAGCAGTACTTC. Translating it yields CASSQSPGTYEQYF.

This rearrangement joins TRBV28 to TRBJ1-2; 7 nucleotides match TRBD1. This CDR3 is built from 14 residues. V trimming: 6 bases; J trimming: 2 bases; junction bases outside the gene matches: 6. The germline V gene has CDR1 MDHEN and CDR2 SYDVKM. CDR3 sequence (DNA): TGTGCCAGCAGCATGACAGGGATCAACTATGGCTACACCTTC. Translated: CASSMTGINYGYTF.

The chain uses TRBV6-1 and TRBJ1-1, with D possibly being TRBD1 (5 bases). The CDR3 has 15 residues. Germline CDR1 reads MNHNS; CDR2 reads SASEGT. The V end was cut by 1 base, the J end by 4 bases, with 13 bases between. The DNA for the CDR3 is TGTGCCAGCAGTGAAGTTTGGGGGGGTAGCACTGAAGCTTTCTTT. This encodes CASSEVWGGSTEAFF.

The table lists this clone with a count of one. The genes are TRBV11-2 and TRBJ2-7; tentatively, D is TRBD1 (6 bases). CDR3 length: 16 residues. Between the trimmed V and J ends, which lost 0 bases and 3 bases, there was a span of 15 bases. In germline, CDR1 is SGHAT, CDR2 FQNNGV. The CDR3 DNA reads TGTGCCAGCAGCTTAGACAGCCGGCTGGACAGCTACGAGCAGTACTTC. As protein: CASSLDSRLDSYEQYF.

The chain has TRBV11-2 and TRBJ2-3; 10 bases match TRBD1. Germline V CDR1 and CDR2: SGHAT, FQNNGV. Trimming cost V 4 bases and J 0 bases; bases outside gene matches: 4. CDR3 length equals 16 residues. CDR3 amino acids: CASSSGTGVSTDTQYF. In nucleotides, the CDR3 is TGTGCCAGCAGCTCCGGGACAGGGGTGAGCACAGATACGCAGTATTTT.

This chain's CDR3 is CASSARTGLYMNYGYTF. The DNA of the CDR3 is TGTGCCAGCAGCGCCCGGACAGGACTCTATATGAACTATGGCTACACCTTC. This rearrangement joins TRBV5-8 to TRBJ1-2; 7 bases agree with TRBD1. Germline CDR1 SGHTS, CDR2 YDEGEE. V lost 4 bases, J lost 2 bases, and 14 bases stayed unmatched. This CDR3 has 17 residues.

The rearrangement uses TRBV14 and TRBJ1-3; no firm D call. V was pared by 1 base and J by 2 bases, with 6 bases between. Germline V gene data show CDR1 as SGHDN and CDR2 as FVKESK. The CDR3 length is 14 residues. The chain's CDR3 is CASSQGIAGNTIYF. For the CDR3, the DNA is TGTGCCAGCAGCCAAGGTATTGCTGGAAACACCATATATTTT.

The chain links TRBV19 to TRBJ2-6; D unclear. Trimming left V 3 bases short and J 2 bases short, with 11 bases between. The CDR3 runs 16 residues. Germline V gene lookup returns CDR1 LNHDA and CDR2 SQIVND (reference sequence). The CDR3 here is CASSISHSPGANVLTF. CDR3 DNA sequence: TGTGCCAGTAGTATTTCCCACAGTCCTGGGGCCAACGTCCTGACTTTC.

This chain uses TRBV5-1 with TRBJ2-1; D gene unclear. V lost 4 bases to trimming and J lost 0 bases, with 8 bases between them. Looked up from germline, CDR1 is SGHRS and CDR2 is YFSETQ. The CDR3 is 14 residues long. CDR3 in DNA: TGCGCCAGCAGCGCGTCGGGCTCCTACAATGAGCAGTTCTTC. Protein sequence: CASSASGSYNEQFF.